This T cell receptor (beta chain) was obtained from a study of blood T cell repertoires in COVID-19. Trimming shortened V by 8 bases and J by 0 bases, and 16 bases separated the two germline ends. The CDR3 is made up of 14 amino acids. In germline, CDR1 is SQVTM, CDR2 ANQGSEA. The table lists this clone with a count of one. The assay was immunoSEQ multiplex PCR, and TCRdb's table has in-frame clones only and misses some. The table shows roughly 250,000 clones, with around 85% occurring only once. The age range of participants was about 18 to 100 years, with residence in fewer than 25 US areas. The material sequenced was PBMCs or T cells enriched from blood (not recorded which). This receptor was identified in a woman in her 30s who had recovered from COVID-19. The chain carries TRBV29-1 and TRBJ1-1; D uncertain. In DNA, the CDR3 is TGCAGCACTTCTTATTCCCCTATGAACACTGAAGCTTTCTTT. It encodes CSTSYSPMNTEAFF.